The 18 T cell receptor beta chains presented below share a single source sample, sequenced in a study of shared clonotypes between healthy human individuals. Produced via immunoSEQ multiplex PCR; TCRdb's table is partial and in-frame only. The sample includes around 700,000 clones, around 73% of them seen just once. Sample: memory CD4+ T cells sorted from blood. The subset is: CD45RA-negative fraction. The receptor set was obtained from a woman aged 25 to 39 in good health.

The chain has TRBV5-1 and TRBJ2-7, with 12 bases that match TRBD1. Germline lookup yields CDR1 SGHRS and CDR2 YFSETQ. V shed 3 bases, J shed 6 bases, and the junction held 10 bases outside the gene matches. This CDR3 is 16 amino acids long. CDR3 sequence reads: CASSSPTGTGGVEQYF. The CDR3 nucleotides read TGCGCCAGCAGCTCCCCAACCGGGACAGGGGGCGTCGAGCAGTACTTC.

The chain carries TRBV2 and TRBJ1-1; no definite D call. Germline CDR1 and CDR2: SNHLY and FYNNEI. Trimming shortened V by 4 bases and J by 0 bases, and 18 bases separated the two germline ends. The CDR3 consists of 17 residues. Written as DNA, the CDR3 is TGTGCCAGCAGTGGACCCCACCACACTATAATGAACACTGAAGCTTTCTTT. It encodes CASSGPHHTIMNTEAFF.

The chain links TRBV4-1 to TRBJ2-2; D call uncertain. CDR1 and CDR2 (germline): MGHRA, YSYEKL. The CDR3 has 16 amino acids. Trimming removed 6 bases at V and 1 base at J, with 15 bases between. For the CDR3, the DNA is TGCGCCAGCAGTCAATACCGGACGGGGAACACCGGGGAGCTGTTTTTT. Amino acids: CASSQYRTGNTGELFF.

The rearrangement uses TRBV4-2 and TRBJ2-7, with a tentative D call TRBD1 (6 bases). Trimming took off 1 base at V and 3 bases at J, with 7 bases between the two ends. Germline assignment: CDR1 LGHNA and CDR2 YNFKEQ. This CDR3 is 13 amino acids long. CDR3 residues: CASSQGTDYEQYF. CDR3 in DNA: TGTGCCAGCAGCCAAGGGACAGACTACGAGCAGTACTTC.

The chain combines TRBV10-2 with TRBJ1-5, with D possibly TRBD1 on 5 matching bases. Germline values: CDR1 WSHSY, CDR2 SAAADI. Trimming shortened V by 3 bases and J by 7 bases, and 10 bases separated the two germline ends. This CDR3 contains 13 residues. CDR3 sequence reads: CASSDRVEQPQHF. Here the CDR3 DNA reads TGCGCCAGCAGTGACAGGGTTGAGCAGCCCCAGCATTTT.

This chain joins TRBV11-2 and TRBJ2-2, with D tentatively TRBD1 (6 bases). The ends were cut back, 1 base at V and 4 bases at J, with 13 bases in the middle. The CDR3 length is 16 residues. Germline lookup yields CDR1 SGHAT and CDR2 FQNNGV. DNA for the CDR3: TGTGCCAGCAGCTTAGCATCGGACAGACCCACCGGGGAGCTGTTTTTT. Amino acid sequence: CASSLASDRPTGELFF.

This sequence joins TRBV10-2 and TRBJ1-5; no reliable D call. Germline V gives CDR1 WSHSY, CDR2 SAAADI. The CDR3 consists of 13 residues. The V end was cut by 3 bases, the J end by 11 bases, with 14 bases between. Written as DNA, the CDR3 is TGCGCCAGCAGTGAATTATCAGGTTTGGCCCAGCATTTT. Its translation is CASSELSGLAQHF.

The J gene is TRBJ2-1, the V gene TRBV11-2; no firm D call. V dropped 5 bases and J dropped 4 bases, with 12 bases sitting between them. Germline-derived CDR1 and CDR2 are SGHAT and FQNNGV. The CDR3 loop spans 14 amino acids. Here the CDR3 reads CASSPTAEYNEQFF. The CDR3 DNA reads as TGTGCCAGCAGCCCTACCGCGGAATACAATGAGCAGTTCTTC.

This sequence joins TRBV6-1 and TRBJ1-2; 9 bases map to TRBD1. The CDR3 loop spans 15 amino acids. J gave up 3 bases and V 6 bases, and 8 bases lay outside the gene matches. Looked up from germline, CDR1 is MNHNS and CDR2 is SASEGT. CDR3: CASSAEQGADYGYTF. The CDR3 DNA is TGTGCCAGCAGCGCCGAACAGGGGGCTGACTATGGCTACACCTTC.

A single count supports this clone. This chain connects TRBV5-8 to TRBJ2-5, with TRBD2 identical over 8 bases. CDR3 length equals 15 residues. The V gene's germline CDR1 is SGHTS and CDR2 YDEGEE. Trimming at V came to 0 bases and at J to 3 bases, leaving 4 bases not matched to a gene. The CDR3 loop is CASSLGALAEETQYF. CDR3 nucleotides: TGTGCCAGCAGCTTGGGGGCACTAGCGGAAGAGACCCAGTACTTC. Full variable domain (missing parts from reference TRBV5-8 and TRBJ2-5): EAGVTQSPTHLIKTRGQQATLRCSPISGHTSVYWYQQALGLGLQFLLWYDEGEERNRGNFPPRFSGRQFPNYSSELNVNALELEDSALYLCASSLGALAEETQYFGPGTRLLVL.

The chain combines TRBV5-1 with TRBJ2-1, with 7 bases matching TRBD2. The CDR3 is made up of 15 amino acids. After removal of 1 base from V and 7 bases from J, the junction contained 8 bases not matched to a gene. Germline CDR1 SGHRS, CDR2 YFSETQ. This CDR3 reads CASSLLAGEGNEQFF. The CDR3 DNA sequence: TGCGCCAGCAGCTTGCTTGCGGGAGAGGGGAATGAGCAGTTCTTC. Drawing the rest from reference TRBV5-1 and TRBJ2-1, the complete variable domain is KAGVTQTPRYLIKTRGQQVTLSCSPISGHRSVSWYQQTPGQGLQFLFEYFSETQRNKGNFPGRFSGRQFSNSRSEMNVSTLELGDSALYLCASSLLAGEGNEQFFGPGTRLTVL.

The chain couples TRBV5-1 to TRBJ1-3; D remains ambiguous. V was shortened by 6 bases and J by 2 bases, with 9 bases between the two germline ends. Germline lookup yields CDR1 SGHRS and CDR2 YFSETQ. This CDR3 has 13 residues. The CDR3 region is CASTGLTGNTIYF. DNA for the CDR3: TGCGCCAGCACTGGACTCACTGGAAACACCATATATTTT.

This clone was counted a single time. The chain links TRBV5-1 to TRBJ2-3; TRBD1 is a possible D gene (5 bases). Germline assignment: CDR1 SGHRS and CDR2 YFSETQ. Between the trimmed V and J ends, which lost 4 bases and 6 bases, there was a span of 9 bases. The CDR3 totals 12 residues. The CDR3 is CASSVGDDTQYF. In nucleotides, the CDR3 is TGCGCCAGCAGCGTAGGGGATGATACGCAGTATTTT. The variable domain in full, completed from reference TRBV5-1 and TRBJ2-3, reads KAGVTQTPRYLIKTRGQQVTLSCSPISGHRSVSWYQQTPGQGLQFLFEYFSETQRNKGNFPGRFSGRQFSNSRSEMNVSTLELGDSALYLCASSVGDDTQYFGPGTRLTVL.

V is TRBV7-2 and J is TRBJ1-1; TRBD1 agrees at 7 bases. Germline V CDR1 and CDR2: SGHTA, FQGNSA. V shed 0 bases, J shed 2 bases, and the junction held 6 bases outside the gene matches. The CDR3 covers 16 residues. CDR3 residues: CASSLAIQGKNTEAFF. The DNA for the CDR3 is TGTGCCAGCAGCTTAGCCATACAGGGGAAAAACACTGAAGCTTTCTTT.

This chain uses TRBV29-1 with TRBJ1-1; 8 nucleotides agree with TRBD1. This CDR3 is 12 amino acids long. Trimming removed 6 bases from V and 4 bases from J; junction bases left unmatched: 4. Per the germline V gene, CDR1 is SQVTM and CDR2 is ANQGSEA. The DNA for the CDR3 is TGCAGCGTCGGACAGGGCGGCACTGAAGCTTTCTTT. Translation: CSVGQGGTEAFF.

The chain couples TRBV28 to TRBJ1-5; 7 bases align to TRBD1. The J segment lost 7 bases and the V segment lost 7 bases, leaving 7 bases of the junction unmatched. The CDR3 contains 13 residues. The germline gives CDR1 MDHEN, CDR2 SYDVKM. The CDR3 spells CASKLTGTQPQHF. The DNA for the CDR3 is TGTGCCAGCAAACTGACAGGGACGCAGCCCCAGCATTTT.

For this clone: Mismatch with germline at one junction end may stem from a read error. V gene TRBV5-4 combines with J gene TRBJ2-5; D is possibly TRBD1 or TRBD2 (5 bases each). Germline values: CDR1 SGHNT, CDR2 YYREEE (reference sequence). The CDR3 runs 18 residues. The CDR3 region is CASSPQGGGLIYGETQYF. For the CDR3, the DNA is TGTGCTAGCAGCCCCCAGGGCGGCGGGTTAATCTATGGGGAGACCCAGTACTTC.

The chain employs TRBV27 and TRBJ1-2, with 9 bases identical to TRBD1. Germline V CDR1 and CDR2: MNHEY, SMNVEV (reference sequence). The CDR3 is 14 amino acids. Trimming at V came to 0 bases and at J to 7 bases, leaving 3 bases not matched to a gene. CDR3 protein: CASSLSDRGFGYTF. CDR3 coding DNA: TGTGCCAGCAGTTTATCCGACAGGGGGTTTGGCTACACCTTC.